This T cell receptor beta chain emerged from a study of blood T cell repertoires in COVID-19. Study background: Collection of acute and convalescent COVID-19 samples took place in the United States, Italy and Spain. T cells, B-cell-depleted T cells, or PBMCs supplied cDNA or gDNA.

This CDR3 has 13 residues. The V gene end was trimmed by 7 bases and the J gene end by 10 bases; junction bases not matched to a gene: 9. Looked up from germline, CDR1 is SGHNT and CDR2 is YENEEA. This clone was seen many times. Original data processing: Researchers report that nucleated cell counts were estimated from reference gene primer amplification. Using immunoSEQ multiplex PCR, the repertoire was profiled, and TCRdb retains in-frame clones only, with some absent. Clone size and V and J calls were adopted from that table, with D and trimming inferred from the DNA. The sample shows just under 60,000 clones, 70% to 80% of them seen only once.

The sequenced sample consisted of peripheral blood. The chain uses TRBV11-3 and TRBJ2-1; 8 positions agree with TRBD2. This TCR came from a man older than 75 with acute or convalescent COVID-19. CDR3 sequence (DNA): TGTGCCAGCACCCCCCCGGGAGGGGTCGAGCAGTTCTTC. This encodes CASTPPGGVEQFF.